Here is one TCR beta chain with its context. Its antigen is not known. This sample is part of a study of T cell responses to AZD1222 COVID-19 vaccine. The study, taken as a whole, reports: Donor demographics were predominantly white British with a female majority; clonal diversity may be underestimated. Regions 160-218 and 743-854 dominated among vaccine-associated CD4 TCRs spanning spike. Baseline serostatus was positive in only a handful of AZD1222 recipients.

Measured with immunoSEQ multiplex PCR; TCRdb has only the in-frame clones, and not every one. The sample lists 100,000 to 150,000 clones, around nine tenths occurring once. Investigators merged groups given second doses at roughly 4 or roughly 12 weeks. Trimming stripped 8 bases from V and 12 bases from J, with 20 bases between. The CDR3 covers 13 residues. Germline V gene data show CDR1 as ENHRY and CDR2 as SYGVKD. The chain links TRBV10-3 to TRBJ2-1; tentatively, D is TRBD2 (5 bases). The source was peripheral blood, collected 28 days after the second AZD1222 dose. The sequence was collected from an adult who received the AZD1222 COVID-19 vaccine. CDR3 DNA sequence: TGTGCCATCGGGTATAGCGAATATGCTTGGCAGTTCTTC. Its protein is CAIGYSEYAWQFF.